The 24 T cell receptor beta chains listed next were all sequenced from one sample in a study of cytomegalovirus exposure and HLA in healthy donors. Clones were sequenced by immunoSEQ multiplex PCR, and TCRdb holds only the in-frame ones, with some missing. The sample shows roughly 260,000 clones, around 90% of them seen only once. Sequenced material: PBMCs. All receptors derive from a woman aged 18-30 years in good health and CMV-seronegative.

This clone was recorded once. The V call is TRBV28, the J call TRBJ1-5; 8 nucleotides agree with TRBD1. Germline-derived CDR1 and CDR2 are MDHEN and SYDVKM. After removal of 4 bases from V and 5 bases from J, the junction contained 7 bases not matched to a gene. This CDR3 region has 15 residues. The CDR3 bases are TGTGCCAGCAGTTGGGGACAGGTCAAGGATCAGCCCCAGCATTTT. Translation: CASSWGQVKDQPQHF.

This rearrangement joins TRBV11-2 to TRBJ2-1; D is perhaps TRBD2 (5 bases). This CDR3 comprises 11 residues. Trimming removed 5 bases at V and 10 bases at J, with 9 bases between. CDR1 and CDR2 from the germline V gene are SGHAT and FQNNGV. The CDR3 is CASSPSGEQFF. CDR3 nucleotides: TGTGCCAGCAGCCCCTCGGGGGAGCAGTTCTTC.

The chain couples TRBV10-3 to TRBJ2-5, with D hard to call. The germline V and J ends were trimmed by 2 bases and 5 bases, with 6 bases remaining between them. The CDR3 spans 12 residues. Germline values: CDR1 ENHRY, CDR2 SYGVKD. The CDR3: CAISEAWETQYF. Here the CDR3 DNA reads TGTGCCATCAGTGAGGCGTGGGAGACCCAGTACTTC.

In its sample, this clone was seen once. The rearrangement links TRBV10-2 to TRBJ2-3; 13 bases agree with TRBD2. CDR3 length: 16 amino acids. Germline CDR1 is WSHSY and CDR2 is SAAADI. V lost 7 bases, J lost 6 bases, and 10 bases stayed unmatched. CDR3 nucleotides: TGCGCCAGCAAAACGATACTAGCGGGGGGGCCGGATACGCAGTATTTT. Its translation is CASKTILAGGPDTQYF.

The gene calls are TRBV7-9 and TRBJ2-1, with 11 positions matching TRBD2. The V gene end was trimmed by 2 bases and the J gene end by 2 bases; junction bases not matched to a gene: 2. Germline V CDR1 and CDR2: SEHNR, FQNEAQ (reference sequence). This CDR3 is built from 16 residues. CDR3 amino acids: CASSLKLAGAYNEQFF. CDR3 bases: TGTGCCAGCAGCTTAAAACTAGCGGGGGCCTACAATGAGCAGTTCTTC.

This clone occurred once. This same CDR3 is encoded by further DNA sequences in the sample. V is TRBV7-9 and J is TRBJ1-6, with TRBD1 matching over 10 bases. There are 14 residues in the CDR3. Germline loops: CDR1 SEHNR, CDR2 FQNEAQ (reference sequence). With V trimmed by 5 bases and J by 9 bases, 4 bases remained unmatched. CDR3: CASSLGQGSSPLHF. The DNA of the CDR3 is TGTGCCAGCAGCCTGGGACAGGGGAGTTCACCCCTCCACTTT.

The chain recombines TRBV7-6 with TRBJ2-4; possible D gene TRBD2, 6 bases. The CDR3 spans 14 residues. Germline loops: CDR1 SGHVS, CDR2 FNYEAQ. V shed 5 bases and J shed 5 bases, with 13 bases lying between them. The CDR3 here is CASSQAGLENIQYF. The DNA for the CDR3 is TGTGCCAGCAGCCAGGCGGGACTCGAAAACATTCAGTACTTC.

The chain carries TRBV15 and TRBJ2-4; D perhaps matches TRBD2 (6 bases). The V end was cut by 0 bases, the J end by 0 bases, with 15 bases between. This CDR3 has 18 residues. In germline, CDR1 is LNHNV, CDR2 YYDKDF (reference sequence). As DNA, the CDR3 is TGTGCCACCAGCAGAGATTTAGGAGGGGTCATAGCCAAAAACATTCAGTACTTC. Protein product: CATSRDLGGVIAKNIQYF.

This sequence joins TRBV29-1 and TRBJ1-4, with 7 bases fitting TRBD1. This CDR3 spans 14 amino acids. V lost 5 bases, J lost 8 bases, and 11 bases stayed unmatched. Germline V CDR1 and CDR2: SQVTM, ANQGSEA. The CDR3 is CSVYAGQDGEKLFF. The CDR3 DNA reads TGCAGCGTTTATGCCGGACAGGACGGGGAAAAACTGTTTTTT.

The gene calls are TRBV7-6 and TRBJ2-1; 7 nucleotides agree with TRBD1. Per the germline V gene, CDR1 is SGHVS and CDR2 is FNYEAQ. CDR3 length: 13 amino acids. Trimming took 3 bases from V and 8 from J; bases not matched to a gene: 4. CDR3 bases: TGTGCCAGCAGCTTGACAGGGCAGTATGAGCAGTTCTTC. It is translated as CASSLTGQYEQFF.

The genes are TRBV6-1 and TRBJ2-3; 12 nucleotides line up with TRBD2. Trimming took 2 bases from V and 6 from J; bases not matched to a gene: 3. Germline CDR1 and CDR2: MNHNS and SASEGT. This CDR3 contains 15 residues. The CDR3 spells CASSERTSGADTQYF. CDR3 coding DNA: TGTGCCAGCAGTGAACGGACTAGCGGGGCGGATACGCAGTATTTT.

The chain couples TRBV9 to TRBJ2-3; 7 nucleotides agree with TRBD2. The CDR3 covers 17 residues. In germline, CDR1 is SGDLS, CDR2 YYNGEE. J lost 4 bases, V lost 1 base, and 12 bases had no gene match. CDR3 nucleotide sequence: TGTGCCAGCAGCGTACCGAGTGGGGGGGGAGGCGCAGATACGCAGTATTTT. Translating it yields CASSVPSGGGGADTQYF.

The chain links TRBV7-3 to TRBJ2-5, with D possibly TRBD2 on 5 matching bases. The CDR3 is 13 residues long. Germline CDR1 reads SGHTA; CDR2 reads FQGTGA. The V end was cut by 2 bases, the J end by 4 bases, with 8 bases between. The CDR3 bases are TGTGCCAGCAGCTTAGGAGGTCGAGAGACCCAGTACTTC. Protein product: CASSLGGRETQYF.

The rearrangement links TRBV7-8 to TRBJ1-3; D ambiguous. The CDR3 loop spans 15 amino acids. Germline loops: CDR1 SGHVS, CDR2 FQNEAQ. The V end lost 5 bases, the J end lost 0 bases, and 11 bases lay between the germline ends. This CDR3 is CASSPATSSGNTIYF. The CDR3 region has the DNA TGTGCCAGCAGCCCCGCGACAAGCTCTGGAAACACCATATATTTT.

This clone came up once. The chain carries TRBV6-5 and TRBJ1-1; weak D call: TRBD1 (6 bases). V was pared by 7 bases and J by 5 bases, with 14 bases between. The CDR3 is made up of 13 amino acids. Germline loops: CDR1 MNHEY, CDR2 SVGAGI. The CDR3 coding sequence is TGTGCCAGCAAGGCACAGGGTGGAACTGAAGCTTTCTTT. This encodes CASKAQGGTEAFF.

The chain combines TRBV5-6 with TRBJ1-2; 10 bases align to TRBD1. CDR1 and CDR2 (germline): SGHDT, YYEEEE. The CDR3 extends over 16 amino acids. V shed 0 bases and J 8 bases; nucleotides not matched to a gene: 10. CDR3 region: CASSLALRQGAWGYTF. The CDR3 DNA reads TGTGCCAGCAGCTTGGCTCTCCGACAGGGGGCATGGGGCTACACCTTC.

J is TRBJ2-2 and V is TRBV2, with 10 nucleotides matching TRBD1. This CDR3 spans 16 amino acids. Germline V gives CDR1 SNHLY, CDR2 FYNNEI. The ends lost 5 bases at V and 7 bases at J; junction bases unmatched: 10. The CDR3: CASSTHGGQGNGELFF. Here the CDR3 DNA reads TGTGCCAGCAGTACCCATGGGGGACAGGGGAACGGGGAGCTGTTTTTT.

The chain recombines TRBV13 with TRBJ2-3; D possibly corresponds to TRBD1 (7 bases). Germline V gene sequence: CDR1 PRHDT, CDR2 FYEKMQ (reference sequence). Trimming took off 5 bases at V and 3 bases at J, with 12 bases between the two ends. This CDR3 comprises 14 residues. This chain's CDR3 is CASSRRGVTDTQYF. In nucleotides, the CDR3 is TGTGCCAGCAGCCGCAGGGGGGTGACAGATACGCAGTATTTT.

The CDR3 DNA reads TGTGCCAGCAGCGCCCTAGCTAGCGGGGACCAAGAGACCCAGTACTTC. Protein: CASSALASGDQETQYF. This chain links TRBV28 with TRBJ2-5; 9 bases are shared with TRBD2. Germline assignment: CDR1 MDHEN and CDR2 SYDVKM. CDR3 length equals 16 residues. Trimming removed 6 bases from V and 0 bases from J; junction bases left unmatched: 8. Complete variable domain (other parts from reference TRBV28 and TRBJ2-5): DVKVTQSSRYLVKRTGEKVFLECVQDMDHENMFWYRQDPGLGLRLIYFSYDVKMKEKGDIPEGYSVSREKKERFSLILESASTNQTSMYLCASSALASGDQETQYFGPGTRLLVL.

V is TRBV4-3 and J is TRBJ2-5; 8 bases map to TRBD2. Germline lookup yields CDR1 LGHNA and CDR2 YSLEER. The CDR3 length is 18 residues. V dropped 0 bases and J dropped 5; count of bases not matched to a gene: 14. In DNA, the CDR3 is TGCGCCAGCAGCCAAGATTTTTCCGGGGGGGGCCGAGGGGAGACCCAGTACTTC. Residues: CASSQDFSGGGRGETQYF.

The rearrangement joins TRBV28 to TRBJ2-1; 7 nucleotides agree with TRBD1. The V and J ends lost 4 bases and 5 bases, in that order; junction bases with no gene match: 5. CDR3 length: 14 amino acids. Looked up from germline, CDR1 is MDHEN and CDR2 is SYDVKM. The DNA for the CDR3 is TGTGCCAGCAGTTCCTGGACAGGCAACAATGAGCAGTTCTTC. It encodes CASSSWTGNNEQFF. Looking up the rest from reference TRBV28 and TRBJ2-1 gives the full variable domain: DVKVTQSSRYLVKRTGEKVFLECVQDMDHENMFWYRQDPGLGLRLIYFSYDVKMKEKGDIPEGYSVSREKKERFSLILESASTNQTSMYLCASSSWTGNNEQFFGPGTRLTVL.

The chain couples TRBV5-8 to TRBJ2-4; 7 bases are a match to TRBD1. Germline lookup yields CDR1 SGHTS and CDR2 YDEGEE. Losses at the gene ends were 5 bases for V and 0 bases for J; bases not matched to a gene: 5. This CDR3 spans 15 amino acids. CDR3 protein: CASSSDRIAKNIQYF. The DNA for the CDR3 is TGTGCCAGCAGTTCGGACAGGATAGCCAAAAACATTCAGTACTTC.

The V gene is TRBV2, the J gene TRBJ2-5, with 11 nucleotides matching TRBD2. The germline CDR1 and CDR2 sequences are SNHLY and FYNNEI. Losses at the gene ends were 5 bases for V and 1 base for J; bases not matched to a gene: 0. The CDR3 sequence is 14 residues long. CDR3 in amino acids: CASSTSGGQETQYF. The CDR3 nucleotides are TGTGCCAGCAGTACTAGCGGGGGCCAAGAGACCCAGTACTTC.

The CDR3 nucleotides are TGTGCCAGCAGTTTGCGTCTAGACACCGGGGAGCTGTTTTTT. Translating it yields CASSLRLDTGELFF. This sequence joins TRBV27 and TRBJ2-2, with unresolved D. CDR1 MNHEY and CDR2 SMNVEV come from the germline V gene (reference sequence). The CDR3 sequence is 14 residues long. V dropped 3 bases and J dropped 3 bases, with 8 bases sitting between them.